The 18 T cell receptor beta chains below were found in one sample sequenced in a study of cytomegalovirus exposure and HLA in healthy donors (dated 2017 in TCRdb). Library creation used the immunoSEQ multiplex PCR assay. For the multiplex PCR, a mixture combining 60 forward primers for TCR Vbeta segments and 13 reverse primers for TCR Jbeta segments was used. Entries here come from immuneACCESS through TCRdb and include only in-frame sequences with V and J called. Some clones fail to appear in such tables; in the studies checked, an unresolved V gene covers under half of the shortfall, and the cause of the remainder is unknown. The sample data list around 100,000 clones, and 78% of these were observed just once. The top ten clones comprise approximately 4.7% of the sample. Sequencing was performed on PBMCs. These receptors all come from a male donor in good health and CMV-seropositive.

The DNA for the CDR3 is TGTGCCAGCAGCTTAGGGACTAGCGGGTATATCGATGAGCAGTTCTTC. This codes for CASSLGTSGYIDEQFF. The rearrangement uses TRBV13 and TRBJ2-1; 10 nucleotides match TRBD2. Germline V gene lookup returns CDR1 PRHDT and CDR2 FYEKMQ (reference sequence). The V and J ends lost 0 bases and 8 bases, in that order; junction bases with no gene match: 7. CDR3 size: 16 residues.

The chain is built from TRBV27 and TRBJ2-7, with D possibly being TRBD1 (6 bases). V lost 6 bases, J lost 12 bases, and 21 bases lay in between. This CDR3 region has 13 residues. CDR1 and CDR2 from the germline V gene are MNHEY and SMNVEV (reference sequence). CDR3 sequence reads: CASRQGLSYEGYF. The CDR3 DNA follows: TGTGCCAGCAGACAGGGCCTCTCCTACGAGGGGTACTTC.

The chain links TRBV2 to TRBJ1-6; D might be TRBD1 (6 bases). The CDR3 length is 15 residues. With 6 bases removed from V and 7 bases from J, the gap between germline ends came to 16 bases. Germline V CDR1 and CDR2: SNHLY, FYNNEI. CDR3 sequence: CASRRNRERNSPLHF. CDR3 DNA: TGTGCCAGCAGACGTAACAGGGAAAGGAATTCACCCCTCCACTTT.

The chain is built from TRBV14 and TRBJ2-1; D might be TRBD2 (6 bases). Trimming cost V 0 bases and J 2 bases, with 8 bases left between them. The CDR3 is made up of 15 amino acids. Germline V gene data show CDR1 as SGHDN and CDR2 as FVKESK. The CDR3 bases are TGTGCCAGCAGCCAAGATTCGGGAGCCTACAATGAGCAGTTCTTC. This gives the protein CASSQDSGAYNEQFF.

The V and J genes are TRBV6-6 and TRBJ1-1; 7 nucleotides agree with TRBD1. Unmatched junction bases numbered 4, after V lost 5 bases and J lost 1 base. CDR1 and CDR2 (germline): MNHNY, SVGAGI (reference sequence). The CDR3 sequence is 14 residues long. The CDR3 loop reads CASSTRTGNTEAFF. As DNA, the CDR3 is TGTGCCAGCAGTACTCGGACAGGGAACACTGAAGCTTTCTTT.

This rearrangement joins TRBV19 to TRBJ1-5; D call uncertain. Deletions cut 1 base from V and 3 bases from J, with 10 bases between. In germline, CDR1 is LNHDA, CDR2 SQIVND (reference sequence). The CDR3 runs to 15 residues. The CDR3 reads CASSIVQASNQPQHF. The DNA for the CDR3 is TGTGCCAGTAGTATAGTGCAGGCCTCCAATCAGCCCCAGCATTTT.

The gene calls are TRBV4-1 and TRBJ2-1, with D maybe TRBD2 (6 bases). The V gene lost 1 base and the J gene lost 4 bases, with 14 bases spanning the gap. The CDR3 extends over 16 amino acids. Germline CDR1 MGHRA, CDR2 YSYEKL. The CDR3 nucleotides read TGCGCCAGCAGCCAAGTTCCGAGGGACTCTTACAATGAGCAGTTCTTC. Protein sequence: CASSQVPRDSYNEQFF.

This sequence joins TRBV18 and TRBJ1-2; maybe TRBD1 (5 bases). V lost 2 bases to trimming and J lost 7 bases, with 14 bases between them. The CDR3 loop spans 14 amino acids. Germline V gives CDR1 KGHSH, CDR2 LQKENI. Here the CDR3 DNA reads TGTGCCAGCTCACCAGCGGGGGGTAATTCTGGCTACACCTTC. Encoded protein: CASSPAGGNSGYTF.

The chain has TRBV27 and TRBJ2-7; 9 nucleotides line up with TRBD1. The trim removed 7 bases at V and 5 bases at J, leaving 9 bases unmatched. CDR1 MNHEY and CDR2 SMNVEV come from the germline V gene (reference sequence). The CDR3 has 14 residues. The CDR3 is CASNPTGGRHEQYF. Written as DNA, the CDR3 is TGTGCCAGCAACCCGACAGGGGGGAGACACGAGCAGTACTTC.

The chain combines TRBV10-3 with TRBJ2-5; TRBD1 might be the D (5 bases). Germline loops: CDR1 ENHRY, CDR2 SYGVKD. The CDR3 totals 13 residues. Trimming left V 3 bases short and J 3 bases short, with 8 bases between. CDR3 sequence: CAISDRQKETQYF. CDR3 nucleotide sequence: TGTGCCATCAGTGACCGACAGAAAGAGACCCAGTACTTC.

This clone has a handful of counts. In nucleotides, the CDR3 is TGTGCCAGCAGCGTAACCGATTTGGGACTAGCGGTAAATGAGCAGTTCTTC. Its protein is CASSVTDLGLAVNEQFF. This chain links TRBV7-9 with TRBJ2-1; 11 bases map to TRBD2. CDR3 length: 17 amino acids. After removal of 5 bases from V and 7 bases from J, the junction contained 13 bases not matched to a gene. Per germline, CDR1 SEHNR and CDR2 FQNEAQ (reference sequence).

The CDR3 protein is CATSTGGTGGLEQYF. CDR3 in DNA: TGTGCCACCAGCACCGGCGGGACGGGGGGTCTCGAGCAGTACTTC. The chain is built from TRBV15 and TRBJ2-7; the match to TRBD2 covers 7 bases. V shed 4 bases, J shed 6 bases, and the junction held 12 bases outside the gene matches. Germline V gives CDR1 LNHNV, CDR2 YYDKDF (reference sequence). CDR3 length: 15 residues. Combining the CDR3 with reference TRBV15 and TRBJ2-7 gives the whole variable domain DAMVIQNPRYQVTQFGKPVTLSCSQTLNHNVMYWYQQKSSQAPKLLFHYYDKDFNNEADTPDNFQSRRPNTSFCFLDIRSPGLGDTAMYLCATSTGGTGGLEQYFGPGTRLTVT.

The chain joins TRBV15 to TRBJ2-5; TRBD1 is a possible D gene (5 bases). Between the trimmed V and J ends, which lost 4 bases and 2 bases, there was a span of 11 bases. CDR3 length: 14 residues. Germline V gene sequence: CDR1 LNHNV, CDR2 YYDKDF (reference sequence). The CDR3 reads CATSTDRSQETQYF. The DNA of the CDR3 is TGTGCCACCAGCACCGACAGATCTCAAGAGACCCAGTACTTC.

This chain joins TRBV27 and TRBJ2-7; D call uncertain. Trimming removed 0 bases at V and 7 bases at J, with 10 bases between. This CDR3 is built from 13 residues. CDR1 and CDR2 (germline): MNHEY, SMNVEV (reference sequence). Here the CDR3 reads CASSLSTYNEQYF. CDR3 nucleotides: TGTGCCAGCAGTTTATCAACCTATAATGAGCAGTACTTC.

The chain recombines TRBV4-1 with TRBJ2-1, with D perhaps matching TRBD2 (5 bases). The germline V gene encodes CDR1 MGHRA and CDR2 YSYEKL. V lost 4 bases and J 9 bases, leaving 13 bases between the germline ends. The CDR3 consists of 13 residues. This CDR3 reads CASSPPMGSEQFF. CDR3 coding DNA: TGCGCCAGCAGCCCACCGATGGGGAGTGAGCAGTTCTTC.

The rearrangement links TRBV14 to TRBJ1-1; 7 positions agree with TRBD1. The V gene's germline CDR1 is SGHDN and CDR2 FVKESK. The CDR3 sequence is 15 residues long. J was trimmed by 1 base and V by 1 base; bases with no gene match: 3. The chain's CDR3 is CASSQGQGRNTEAFF. CDR3 DNA: TGTGCCAGCAGCCAAGGACAGGGCCGGAACACTGAAGCTTTCTTT.

V gene TRBV9 combines with J gene TRBJ2-1; 11 nucleotides align to TRBD2. The germline CDR1 and CDR2 sequences are SGDLS and YYNGEE. Trimming at V came to 0 bases and at J to 5 bases, leaving 4 bases not matched to a gene. The CDR3 runs 16 residues. In DNA form, the CDR3 reads TGTGCCAGCAGCGTAGCTCTGACTAGCGGGGACAATGAGCAGTTCTTC. This encodes CASSVALTSGDNEQFF.

This chain links TRBV7-9 with TRBJ2-7, with D unresolved. Germline lookup yields CDR1 SEHNR and CDR2 FQNEAQ (reference sequence). Trimming removed 8 bases at V and 2 bases at J, with 7 bases between. This CDR3 region has 11 residues. CDR3 sequence reads: CASRSAYEQYF. CDR3 bases: TGTGCCAGCCGCTCGGCCTACGAGCAGTACTTC.